This T cell receptor (beta chain) is drawn from a study of T cells after yellow fever vaccination. The CDR3 consists of 14 residues. Trimming removed 5 bases from V and 3 bases from J, with 14 bases in between. Germline lookup yields CDR1 SGHTA and CDR2 FQGNSA. Regarding the study as a whole: Sorted repertoires could include abundant contaminating clonotypes from bulk cells.

Concerning this clonotype: Antigen: not known.

TCRdb ran MiXCR on the 5' RACE reads and lists one entry per CDR3 protein. The sample has 300,000 to 350,000 distinct CDR3 sequences; around 3.9% are singletons. The sequence came from a man younger than 35 who received the YFV17D yellow fever vaccine. The sequencing here drew on PBMCs, taken 5 days after the yellow fever booster vaccination. The chain is built from TRBV7-2 and TRBJ2-7; D might be TRBD2 (7 bases). CDR3 sequence: CASSLLGGLYEQYV. The CDR3 DNA follows: TGTGCCAGCAGCCTATTGGGGGGGCTCTACGAGCAGTACGTC.